Below, 20 T cell receptor beta chains from the same sample are listed, as sequenced in a study of cytomegalovirus exposure and HLA in healthy donors. Amplification used 60 Vbeta primers and 13 Jbeta primers. Sequencing was performed with immunoSEQ multiplex PCR; in TCRdb, only in-frame clones are kept and a portion is missing. The data show 95,000 to 150,000 clones, over 70% seen once. Sequencing was carried out using PBMCs. Receptors were obtained from a woman under 30 in good health and CMV-seronegative.

J is TRBJ1-3 and V is TRBV6-1; tentative D call: TRBD1 (5 bases). Germline CDR1 and CDR2: MNHNS and SASEGT. V lost 6 bases and J 0 bases, leaving 12 bases between the germline ends. The CDR3 covers 15 residues. CDR3 amino acids: CASRGLQSSGNTIYF. The CDR3 region has the DNA TGTGCCAGCAGGGGACTCCAATCCTCTGGAAACACCATATATTTT.

This chain's CDR3 is CASSWNLGQKASGANVLTF. CDR3 coding DNA: TGCGCCAGCAGCTGGAATCTAGGACAGAAAGCTTCCGGGGCCAACGTCCTGACTTTC. The chain has TRBV5-1 and TRBJ2-6, with D possibly TRBD1 on 6 matching bases. The germline CDR1 and CDR2 sequences are SGHRS and YFSETQ. V dropped 3 bases and J dropped 4 bases, with 23 bases sitting between them. This CDR3 has 19 amino acids.

V is TRBV2 and J is TRBJ2-3; 8 nucleotides line up with TRBD2. The J segment lost 2 bases and the V segment lost 3 bases, leaving 7 bases of the junction unmatched. CDR3 length: 16 residues. Germline V CDR1 and CDR2: SNHLY, FYNNEI. This chain's CDR3 is CASSDRGGGITDTQYF. The CDR3 coding sequence is TGTGCCAGCAGTGACAGGGGCGGGGGGATCACAGATACGCAGTATTTT.

The chain links TRBV6-5 to TRBJ1-5; D might be TRBD1 (5 bases). V dropped 6 bases and J dropped 5 bases, with 14 bases sitting between them. The CDR3 has 14 residues. Germline-derived CDR1 and CDR2 are MNHEY and SVGAGI. CDR3 DNA: TGTGCCAGCAGGCCTCAGGGAGGGGATCAGCCCCAGCATTTT. This codes for CASRPQGGDQPQHF.

The genes are TRBV7-5 and TRBJ1-4; the table's D gene call, TRBD1, was not cross checked with the DNA. TRBV7-5 is shown as a pseudogene. This CDR3 comprises 15 residues. The CDR3 protein is CARSYPDRANEKLFF. The DNA for the CDR3 is TGTGCCAGAAGCTACCCGGACAGGGCTAATGAAAAACTGTTTTTT.

This clone was recorded once. The rearrangement joins TRBV7-6 to TRBJ2-7; D may be TRBD2 (7 bases). V lost 0 bases, J lost 4 bases, and 13 bases lay in between. The CDR3 has 15 amino acids. Germline CDR1 is SGHVS and CDR2 is FNYEAQ. The CDR3: CASSLAAGALYEQYF. CDR3 DNA: TGTGCCAGCAGCTTAGCCGCGGGGGCCCTATACGAGCAGTACTTC.

V and J are TRBV18 and TRBJ2-1, with 14 positions matching TRBD2. CDR3 length equals 15 residues. Per germline, CDR1 KGHSH and CDR2 LQKENI. V was clipped by 6 bases and J by 5 bases; unmatched bases: 3. The CDR3 DNA sequence: TGTGCCAGCTCTCTGGGACTAGCGGGGGACAATGAGCAGTTCTTC. This encodes CASSLGLAGDNEQFF.

CDR3 sequence (DNA): TGTGCCAGCTCACTGCCCCTGGGGGCTGGGGACATCGGGGAGCTGTTTTTT. Its translation: CASSLPLGAGDIGELFF. The rearrangement uses TRBV18 and TRBJ2-2; tentatively, D is TRBD1 (6 bases). V lost 4 bases and J lost 7, with 22 bases in between. Germline V gives CDR1 KGHSH, CDR2 LQKENI. The CDR3 is made up of 17 amino acids.

Worth noting for this clone: This CDR3 is also generated by other DNA sequences in the sample. The chain couples TRBV6-5 to TRBJ1-1; D is unclear. The CDR3 consists of 14 residues. V dropped 4 bases and J dropped 2 bases, with 11 bases sitting between them. The V gene's germline CDR1 is MNHEY and CDR2 SVGAGI. The CDR3 sequence is CASSSTLFNTEAFF. The CDR3 nucleotides are TGTGCCAGCAGTTCCACCCTATTCAACACTGAAGCTTTCTTT.

This clone appeared a single time. J is TRBJ2-7 and V is TRBV7-6; tentative D call: TRBD2 (5 bases). The CDR3 runs to 16 residues. Germline CDR1 and CDR2: SGHVS and FNYEAQ. Trimming pared 2 bases from V and 0 bases from J, leaving 14 bases between. The CDR3 DNA follows: TGTGCCAGCAGCTTACGGGGTGGGCAGTTCTCCTACGAGCAGTACTTC. Its translation is CASSLRGGQFSYEQYF.

This chain connects TRBV19 to TRBJ1-5; D ambiguous. Germline V gives CDR1 LNHDA, CDR2 SQIVND (reference sequence). There are 19 residues in the CDR3. Trimming removed 4 bases at V and 0 bases at J, with 22 bases between. Written as DNA, the CDR3 is TGTGCCAGTAGTAACCCGGGAACACCCCGCAGTTATAGCAATCAGCCCCAGCATTTT. Protein product: CASSNPGTPRSYSNQPQHF.

The chain joins TRBV19 to TRBJ2-1; D is ambiguous. V lost 8 bases to trimming and J lost 1 base, with 9 bases between them. Germline V gene lookup returns CDR1 LNHDA and CDR2 SQIVND (reference sequence). The CDR3 consists of 13 residues. The CDR3, as DNA: TGTGCCAGTGAGTCTCATTCCTACAATGAGCAGTTCTTC. It translates to CASESHSYNEQFF.

V is TRBV12-5 and J is TRBJ1-1; 7 nucleotides match TRBD1. The junction had 4 bases not matched to a gene; V was cut back by 7 bases and J by 8 bases. Germline CDR1 and CDR2: LGHNT and FRNRAP. This CDR3 spans 11 amino acids. The CDR3 protein is CASVRTGEAFF. In DNA, the CDR3 is TGTGCTAGTGTAAGGACAGGAGAAGCTTTCTTT.

The chain is built from TRBV29-1 and TRBJ1-1; D uncertain. Trimming pared 2 bases from V and 6 bases from J, leaving 7 bases between. Germline loops: CDR1 SQVTM, CDR2 ANQGSEA. This CDR3 is 11 amino acids long. CDR3 coding DNA: TGCAGCGTTGAAACGGTCCCTGAAGCTTTCTTT. It encodes CSVETVPEAFF. The variable domain in full, completed from reference TRBV29-1 and TRBJ1-1, reads SAVISQKPSRDICQRGTSLTIQCQVDSQVTMMFWYRQQPGQSLTLIATANQGSEATYESGFVIDKFPISRPNLTFSTLTVSNMSPEDSSIYLCSVETVPEAFFGQGTRLTVV.

To note about this clone: Other DNA sequences in the sample encode the same CDR3. V is TRBV5-1 and J is TRBJ2-3; TRBD1 might be the D (6 bases). Trimming shortened V by 3 bases and J by 3 bases, and 11 bases separated the two germline ends. The CDR3 contains 14 residues. Germline loops: CDR1 SGHRS, CDR2 YFSETQ. The CDR3 protein is CASSSFTGTDTQYF. CDR3 in DNA: TGCGCCAGCAGCTCCTTCACAGGGACAGATACGCAGTATTTT. Full variable domain (missing parts from reference TRBV5-1 and TRBJ2-3): KAGVTQTPRYLIKTRGQQVTLSCSPISGHRSVSWYQQTPGQGLQFLFEYFSETQRNKGNFPGRFSGRQFSNSRSEMNVSTLELGDSALYLCASSSFTGTDTQYFGPGTRLTVL.

The chain links TRBV5-4 to TRBJ1-3, with D uncertain. The V end lost 1 base, the J end lost 2 bases, and 7 bases lay between the germline ends. The germline CDR1 and CDR2 sequences are SGHNT and YYREEE (reference sequence). The CDR3 runs 14 residues. CDR3 in amino acids: CASSLPGTGNTIYF. CDR3 sequence (DNA): TGTGCCAGCAGCTTGCCAGGCACTGGAAACACCATATATTTT.

This sequence joins TRBV18 and TRBJ2-7, with TRBD2 as a possible D gene (5 bases). Per germline, CDR1 KGHSH and CDR2 LQKENI. Trimming shortened V by 4 bases and J by 7 bases, and 14 bases separated the two germline ends. CDR3 length: 13 residues. CDR3 residues: CASSRGLEAEQYF. The CDR3 bases are TGTGCCAGCTCACGCGGATTGGAGGCTGAGCAGTACTTC.

The J gene is TRBJ1-4, the V gene TRBV7-9; 7 bases map to TRBD1. Germline V gene lookup returns CDR1 SEHNR and CDR2 FQNEAQ (reference sequence). J gave up 5 bases and V 5 bases, and 11 bases lay outside the gene matches. There are 16 residues in the CDR3. The CDR3 region is CASSGRDSTINEKLFF. CDR3 nucleotide sequence: TGTGCCAGCAGCGGACGGGACAGCACTATCAATGAAAAACTGTTTTTT.

The chain recombines TRBV4-1 with TRBJ2-1, with 9 bases fitting TRBD2. The CDR3 consists of 16 residues. V was pared by 3 bases and J by 2 bases, with 5 bases of the junction left unmatched. Germline-derived CDR1 and CDR2 are MGHRA and YSYEKL. The DNA for the CDR3 is TGCGCCAGCAGCCATTTAGCGGGAGATGCCTACAATGAGCAGTTCTTC. It translates to CASSHLAGDAYNEQFF.

This sequence joins TRBV29-1 and TRBJ2-5, with D perhaps matching TRBD2 (5 bases). The germline CDR1 and CDR2 sequences are SQVTM and ANQGSEA. Trimming removed 3 bases at V and 2 bases at J, with 13 bases between. The CDR3 extends over 14 amino acids. CDR3 residues: CSVDGLGRQETQYF. CDR3 DNA sequence: TGCAGCGTTGATGGTCTGGGGAGACAAGAGACCCAGTACTTC.